The present T cell receptor beta chain was sequenced within a study of CDR3 diversity in severe acne. V was cut by 5 bases and J by 3 bases, with 10 bases left in between. CDR3 length: 14 residues. CDR1 is SGHTA and CDR2 is FQGNSA in the germline V gene. MiXCR was run by TCRdb on the PCR reads, yielding one entry per CDR3 protein. Among about 93,000 distinct CDR3 sequences, about 52% were seen once, and the ten largest hold roughly a tenth. Sequenced: blood. This receptor was taken from a male donor in good health, serving as a control. This chain links TRBV7-2 with TRBJ1-4; weak D call: TRBD1 (5 bases). This CDR3 is CASSKDKANEKLFF. The DNA of the CDR3 is TGTGCCAGCAGCAAGGACAAAGCTAATGAAAAACTGTTTTTT.